Shown below are 22 T cell receptor beta chains from a single sample sequenced in a study of radiotherapy plus CTLA-4 blockade in lung cancer. Here immunoSEQ multiplex PCR was the method, and the copy in TCRdb shows in-frame clones only, minus some. The sample lists tens of thousands of clones; around 78% were seen once. The sample in question was peripheral blood, obtained from a patient treated with radiotherapy plus ipilimumab. Receptor source: a human donor with non-small cell lung cancer whose response to radiotherapy plus ipilimumab could not be evaluated. Some clones in this sample may be carry-over from other donors' samples.

This clone was observed a few times. The chain employs TRBV4-3 and TRBJ1-4; D might be TRBD1 (5 bases). Per germline, CDR1 LGHNA and CDR2 YSLEER. V dropped 3 bases and J dropped 7 bases, with 12 bases sitting between them. The CDR3 covers 14 residues. The CDR3 is CASSHGALAEKLFF. DNA for the CDR3: TGCGCCAGCAGCCATGGGGCCTTAGCTGAAAAACTGTTTTTT.

The chain couples TRBV6-6 to TRBJ2-7, with D possibly being TRBD1 (5 bases). This CDR3 comprises 16 residues. Germline-derived CDR1 and CDR2 are MNHNY and SVGAGI (reference sequence). V was pared by 5 bases and J by 3 bases, with 20 bases between. The CDR3 nucleotides are TGTGCCAGCAGTCCTACCCTTCGACAGACAAACTACGAGCAGTACTTC. This gives the protein CASSPTLRQTNYEQYF.

The chain recombines TRBV5-1 with TRBJ2-7; 9 nucleotides align to TRBD1. Germline V lookup: CDR1 SGHRS, CDR2 YFSETQ. This CDR3 has 14 amino acids. J gave up 5 bases and V 4 bases, and 7 bases lay outside the gene matches. The CDR3 spells CASSRGTGSNEQYF. In DNA, the CDR3 is TGCGCCAGCAGCCGCGGGACAGGGAGTAACGAGCAGTACTTC. Full variable domain (remainder filled in from reference TRBV5-1 and TRBJ2-7): KAGVTQTPRYLIKTRGQQVTLSCSPISGHRSVSWYQQTPGQGLQFLFEYFSETQRNKGNFPGRFSGRQFSNSRSEMNVSTLELGDSALYLCASSRGTGSNEQYFGPGTRLTVT.

The chain has TRBV6-6 and TRBJ1-2; the match to TRBD1 covers 9 bases. The CDR3 is 13 residues long. Trimming removed 10 bases from V and 11 bases from J; junction bases left unmatched: 14. Germline assignment: CDR1 MNHNY and CDR2 SVGAGI (reference sequence). Here the CDR3 reads CATRDRVKIVYTF. Written as DNA, the CDR3 is TGTGCCACCAGGGACAGGGTCAAGATTGTGTACACCTTC.

This chain joins TRBV7-2 and TRBJ2-3; TRBD1 agrees at 9 bases. Trimming took 8 bases from V and 6 from J; bases not matched to a gene: 12. CDR1 is SGHTA, CDR2 FQGNSA, per germline. The CDR3 loop spans 15 amino acids. The CDR3 here is CASGSRDRVYDTQYF. The DNA of the CDR3 is TGTGCCAGCGGATCCCGGGACAGGGTGTACGATACGCAGTATTTT.

The CDR3 region has the DNA TGTGCCAGCAGCCTAACCGGGGAGCTGTTTTTT. Translation gives CASSLTGELFF. The genes are TRBV28 and TRBJ2-2; D not resolved. Germline loops: CDR1 MDHEN, CDR2 SYDVKM. The CDR3 runs to 11 residues. Trimming pared 6 bases from V and 5 bases from J, leaving 4 bases between.

This clone occurred a few times. The rearrangement uses TRBV10-3 and TRBJ1-3; possible D gene TRBD1, 5 bases. The V and J ends lost 2 bases and 4 bases respectively, with 9 bases between them. Germline CDR1 is ENHRY and CDR2 is SYGVKD. The CDR3 has 14 residues. Here the CDR3 reads CAISEVQGGNTIYF. In nucleotides, the CDR3 is TGTGCCATCAGTGAGGTTCAGGGAGGAAACACCATATATTTT.

This clone was seen only once. The chain links TRBV4-2 to TRBJ1-5; D not resolved. CDR1 and CDR2 (germline): LGHNA, YNFKEQ. This CDR3 is 15 amino acids long. The V end was cut by 0 bases, the J end by 7 bases, with 13 bases between. CDR3 loop: CASSQDGRRKQPQHF. Written as DNA, the CDR3 is TGTGCCAGCAGCCAAGATGGAAGGCGGAAGCAGCCCCAGCATTTT.

The chain combines TRBV6-5 with TRBJ2-7, with TRBD1 identical over 9 bases. With V trimmed by 0 bases and J by 5 bases, 5 bases remained unmatched. The germline V gene has CDR1 MNHEY and CDR2 SVGAGI. This CDR3 contains 15 residues. The CDR3 loop reads CASSYSGTGFDEQYF. The DNA for the CDR3 is TGTGCCAGCAGTTACTCGGGGACAGGGTTTGACGAGCAGTACTTC.

The rearrangement uses TRBV5-8 and TRBJ2-1; 8 positions agree with TRBD2. Per the germline V gene, CDR1 is SGHTS and CDR2 is YDEGEE. The J segment lost 6 bases and the V segment lost 4 bases, leaving 15 bases of the junction unmatched. There are 17 residues in the CDR3. CDR3 protein: CASSPAGGGPPLNEQFF. CDR3 in DNA: TGTGCCAGCAGCCCGGCCGGGGGGGGGCCCCCCCTCAATGAGCAGTTCTTC.

This clone has just one count. V usage is TRBV19 and J usage is TRBJ2-1; 10 positions match TRBD1. CDR1 is LNHDA and CDR2 is SQIVND in the germline V gene (reference sequence). V lost 2 bases to trimming and J lost 8 bases; unmatched junction nucleotides: 9. This CDR3 is built from 16 residues. CDR3 nucleotides: TGTGCCAGTAGTATACGAAGGGACAGGGGCGGCCATGAGCAGTTCTTC. It translates to CASSIRRDRGGHEQFF.

This clone showed up just a few times. The V call is TRBV11-2, the J call TRBJ1-3; D unclear. Germline V gene sequence: CDR1 SGHAT, CDR2 FQNNGV. Trimming cost V 0 bases and J 0 bases, with 9 bases left between them. The CDR3 covers 16 residues. The CDR3 reads CASSLEGRDSGNTIYF. The CDR3 DNA reads TGTGCCAGCAGCTTAGAGGGCAGAGACTCTGGAAACACCATATATTTT.

This sequence joins TRBV11-2 and TRBJ2-7, with 10 nucleotides matching TRBD2. This CDR3 is built from 16 residues. J gave up 0 bases and V 2 bases, and 4 bases lay outside the gene matches. The germline V gene encodes CDR1 SGHAT and CDR2 FQNNGV. As DNA, the CDR3 is TGTGCCAGCAGCTTACAGCGGGGGGGACTCTCCTACGAGCAGTACTTC. It codes for CASSLQRGGLSYEQYF. The full variable domain, in which reference TRBV11-2 and TRBJ2-7 provide the parts outside the CDR3, is EAGVAQSPRYKIIEKRQSVAFWCNPISGHATLYWYQQILGQGPKLLIQFQNNGVVDDSQLPKDRFSAERLKGVDSTLKIQPAKLEDSAVYLCASSLQRGGLSYEQYFGPGTRLTVT.

The gene calls are TRBV6-5 and TRBJ1-1; D perhaps matches TRBD1 (6 bases). V lost 7 bases and J 1 base, leaving 13 bases between the germline ends. CDR3 length: 14 residues. Germline V lookup: CDR1 MNHEY, CDR2 SVGAGI. CDR3 protein: CASNNGGPNTEAFF. CDR3 DNA sequence: TGTGCCAGCAACAACGGGGGGCCGAACACTGAAGCTTTCTTT.

The J gene is TRBJ1-1, the V gene TRBV11-2, with D unresolved. From germline, CDR1 is SGHAT and CDR2 FQNNGV. The CDR3 loop spans 14 amino acids. V gave up 3 bases and J gave up 4 bases, with 12 bases separating them. DNA of the CDR3: TGTGCCAGCAGCTTCGCAACAGCTGGCACTGAAGCTTTCTTT. Residues: CASSFATAGTEAFF. Combining the CDR3 with reference TRBV11-2 and TRBJ1-1 gives the whole variable domain EAGVAQSPRYKIIEKRQSVAFWCNPISGHATLYWYQQILGQGPKLLIQFQNNGVVDDSQLPKDRFSAERLKGVDSTLKIQPAKLEDSAVYLCASSFATAGTEAFFGQGTRLTVV.

This chain joins TRBV5-1 and TRBJ2-3; TRBD1 aligns across 9 bases. V shed 5 bases and J 7 bases; nucleotides not matched to a gene: 8. This CDR3 contains 14 residues. From germline, CDR1 is SGHRS and CDR2 YFSETQ. The DNA for the CDR3 is TGCGCCAGCAGTCCTGGGACAGGGCCGAATACGCAGTATTTT. The encoded protein is CASSPGTGPNTQYF. The full variable domain, with the rest looked up from reference TRBV5-1 and TRBJ2-3, is KAGVTQTPRYLIKTRGQQVTLSCSPISGHRSVSWYQQTPGQGLQFLFEYFSETQRNKGNFPGRFSGRQFSNSRSEMNVSTLELGDSALYLCASSPGTGPNTQYFGPGTRLTVL.

The J gene is TRBJ1-2, the V gene TRBV5-4; TRBD1 might be the D (6 bases). Germline V gives CDR1 SGHNT, CDR2 YYREEE (reference sequence). V lost 4 bases and J 7 bases, leaving 17 bases between the germline ends. This CDR3 spans 14 amino acids. The DNA for the CDR3 is TGTGCCAGCAGCCTTAACAGGGATGCAGGTGGCTACACCTTC. Translated: CASSLNRDAGGYTF.

The DNA of the CDR3 is TGTGCCTGGGCGTCTGGGACTAGCGGGGAGACCCAGTACTTC. Amino acid sequence: CAWASGTSGETQYF. This chain links TRBV30 with TRBJ2-5; the match to TRBD2 covers 12 bases. Germline CDR1 is GTSNPN and CDR2 is SVGIG (reference sequence). This CDR3 is 14 amino acids long. V lost 5 bases and J lost 5; bases outside the gene matches: 6.

This clone has only one observation. The V gene is TRBV7-2, the J gene TRBJ2-1, with D tentatively TRBD2 (6 bases). With 3 bases removed from V and 1 base from J, the gap between germline ends came to 10 bases. Germline V CDR1 and CDR2: SGHTA, FQGNSA. This CDR3 region has 15 residues. The CDR3 bases are TGTGCCAGCAGCTTCGGACTACCTTCCTACAATGAGCAGTTCTTC. Protein: CASSFGLPSYNEQFF. Based on the CDR3 plus reference TRBV7-2 and TRBJ2-1, the full variable domain is GAGVSQSPSNKVTEKGKDVELRCDPISGHTALYWYRQSLGQGLEFLIYFQGNSAPDKSGLPSDRFSAERTGGSVSTLTIQRTQQEDSAVYLCASSFGLPSYNEQFFGPGTRLTVL.

This chain links TRBV2 with TRBJ2-1; D is unresolved. Germline V gene lookup returns CDR1 SNHLY and CDR2 FYNNEI. This CDR3 is built from 14 residues. V lost 4 bases and J 1 base, leaving 8 bases between the germline ends. CDR3: CASSGAVSYNEQFF. DNA of the CDR3: TGTGCCAGCAGTGGCGCGGTTTCCTACAATGAGCAGTTCTTC. Variable domain in full (rest from reference TRBV2 and TRBJ2-1): EPEVTQTPSHQVTQMGQEVILRCVPISNHLYFYWYRQILGQKVEFLVSFYNNEISEKSEIFDDQFSVERPDGSNFTLKIRSTKLEDSAMYFCASSGAVSYNEQFFGPGTRLTVL.

The sample holds one count of this clone. The V gene is TRBV28, the J gene TRBJ2-1; D might be TRBD1 (5 bases). CDR1 and CDR2 (germline): MDHEN, SYDVKM. The V end was cut by 1 base, the J end by 6 bases, with 10 bases between. The CDR3 contains 14 residues. In nucleotides, the CDR3 is TGTGCCAGCAGTTTATTGGGCAGGGCCAATGAGCAGTTCTTC. Its translation is CASSLLGRANEQFF.

This sequence joins TRBV7-3 and TRBJ2-6; D might be TRBD2 (6 bases). V lost 5 bases to trimming and J lost 4 bases, with 12 bases between them. Germline V gene lookup returns CDR1 SGHTA and CDR2 FQGTGA. This CDR3 has 15 amino acids. Written as DNA, the CDR3 is TGTGCCAGCAGCCCGGGGGTCTCCGGGGCCAACGTCCTGACTTTC. Translating it yields CASSPGVSGANVLTF.